A single sample gave rise to the 26 T cell receptor beta chains below, sequenced in a study of OX40 agonist ivuxolimab in advanced cancers. Generated by immunoSEQ multiplex PCR, the TCRdb table keeps only in-frame clones and is missing some. Here the sample spans over 65,000 clones, roughly 86% being singletons. The sequences come from CD4+ or CD8+ T cells sorted from blood, collected in a trial of the OX40 agonist ivuxolimab. The receptors were sampled from an adult with an advanced solid tumor such as melanoma, head and neck, liver or kidney cancer.

The rearrangement uses TRBV6-4 and TRBJ2-3; 9 bases fit TRBD2. Losses at the gene ends were 8 bases for V and 3 bases for J; bases not matched to a gene: 9. The CDR3 runs to 15 residues. Looked up from germline, CDR1 is MRHNA and CDR2 is SNTAGT. The CDR3 DNA is TGTGCCAGCTCCCTCGTTAGCGGGAGAACAGATACGCAGTATTTT. Its translation: CASSLVSGRTDTQYF.

Written as DNA, the CDR3 is TGTGCCAGCAGTGAAAAGTCTGGTACAGGGGGATGGTATGGCTACACCTTC. This codes for CASSEKSGTGGWYGYTF. This chain uses TRBV6-1 with TRBJ1-2, with TRBD1 matching over 8 bases. In germline, CDR1 is MNHNS, CDR2 SASEGT. V gave up 2 bases and J gave up 5 bases; unmatched junction bases: 13. The CDR3 is 17 residues long.

V is TRBV10-3 and J is TRBJ2-3; D is possibly TRBD1 (6 bases). The V gene lost 10 bases and the J gene lost 0 bases, with 11 bases spanning the gap. The CDR3 runs 13 residues. Per germline, CDR1 ENHRY and CDR2 SYGVKD. CDR3 coding DNA: TGTGCCACGGGGACAAGTAGCACAGATACGCAGTATTTT. Protein: CATGTSSTDTQYF.

This clone showed up just a few times. Additional DNA sequences in this sample encode the identical CDR3. The V and J genes are TRBV5-1 and TRBJ2-5; D call uncertain. The CDR3 is 11 residues long. Germline lookup yields CDR1 SGHRS and CDR2 YFSETQ. The V end lost 4 bases, the J end lost 2 bases, and 3 bases lay between the germline ends. The CDR3 DNA sequence: TGCGCCAGCAGCCTACAAGAGACCCAGTACTTC. Protein: CASSLQETQYF. The complete variable domain, with remaining parts taken from reference TRBV5-1 and TRBJ2-5, reads KAGVTQTPRYLIKTRGQQVTLSCSPISGHRSVSWYQQTPGQGLQFLFEYFSETQRNKGNFPGRFSGRQFSNSRSEMNVSTLELGDSALYLCASSLQETQYFGPGTRLLVL.

Notes on this clone: Other DNA sequences in this sample translate to the same CDR3. This chain connects TRBV7-2 to TRBJ1-1; 7 bases are a match to TRBD1. The V gene end was trimmed by 3 bases and the J gene end by 0 bases; junction bases not matched to a gene: 1. Germline values: CDR1 SGHTA, CDR2 FQGNSA. The CDR3 runs to 14 residues. The chain's CDR3 is CASSLGQLNTEAFF. The CDR3 DNA reads as TGTGCCAGCAGCTTGGGACAGTTGAACACTGAAGCTTTCTTT.

The chain recombines TRBV5-1 with TRBJ1-1; 10 bases agree with TRBD1. Germline CDR1 and CDR2: SGHRS and YFSETQ. V lost 2 bases to trimming and J lost 4 bases; unmatched junction nucleotides: 5. CDR3 length equals 15 residues. The CDR3 loop reads CASSLPGQGGTEAFF. The CDR3 coding sequence is TGCGCCAGCAGCTTACCAGGACAGGGGGGCACTGAAGCTTTCTTT. Drawing the rest from reference TRBV5-1 and TRBJ1-1, the complete variable domain is KAGVTQTPRYLIKTRGQQVTLSCSPISGHRSVSWYQQTPGQGLQFLFEYFSETQRNKGNFPGRFSGRQFSNSRSEMNVSTLELGDSALYLCASSLPGQGGTEAFFGQGTRLTVV.

V gene TRBV18 combines with J gene TRBJ1-1, with D uncertain. The ends were cut back, 5 bases at V and 1 base at J, with 5 bases in the middle. Germline assignment: CDR1 KGHSH and CDR2 LQKENI. The length of the CDR3 is 12 residues. This chain's CDR3 is CASSGENTEAFF. The CDR3 coding sequence is TGTGCCAGCTCAGGGGAGAACACTGAAGCTTTCTTT.

This chain joins TRBV18 and TRBJ2-7, with 9 positions matching TRBD2. V lost 5 bases, J lost 3 bases, and 5 bases stayed unmatched. The CDR3 totals 14 residues. The germline CDR1 and CDR2 sequences are KGHSH and LQKENI. In DNA form, the CDR3 reads TGTGCCAGCTCAGACGGGCGGGGGGGCTACGAGCAGTACTTC. Protein: CASSDGRGGYEQYF.

The table lists this clone with many counts. This chain connects TRBV9 to TRBJ2-2; the match to TRBD1 covers 9 bases. V lost 7 bases and J lost 4; bases outside the gene matches: 2. CDR1 is SGDLS and CDR2 is YYNGEE in the germline V gene. The CDR3 totals 13 residues. CDR3 sequence (DNA): TGTGCCAGCGGGGGACAGGGCACCGGGGAGCTGTTTTTT. Its protein is CASGGQGTGELFF.

Regarding this clone: Mismatch with germline at one junction end may stem from a read error. The chain recombines TRBV7-7 with TRBJ2-5; D is possibly TRBD1 or TRBD2 (5 bases each). The length of the CDR3 is 15 residues. Germline assignment: CDR1 SSHAT and CDR2 FNYEAQ (reference sequence). The CDR3 spells CASSLRRDLPETQYF. The CDR3 DNA reads as TGTGCTAGCAGCTTACGAAGGGACCTCCCGGAGACCCAGTACTTC.

This chain links TRBV11-2 with TRBJ2-7; D is unresolved. The CDR3 has 12 residues. V was shortened by 4 bases and J by 0 bases, with 4 bases between the two germline ends. CDR1 and CDR2 from the germline V gene are SGHAT and FQNNGV. CDR3 in DNA: TGTGCCAGCAGCTCCGGCTCCTACGAGCAGTACTTC. Protein sequence: CASSSGSYEQYF.

The chain links TRBV27 to TRBJ2-6; D remains ambiguous. V was clipped by 6 bases and J by 0 bases, with 3 bases between them. CDR1 is MNHEY and CDR2 is SMNVEV in the germline V gene (reference sequence). This CDR3 region has 13 residues. The CDR3 loop reads CASRASGANVLTF. In nucleotides, the CDR3 is TGTGCCAGCAGAGCCTCTGGGGCCAACGTCCTGACTTTC.

This clone was detected once. V gene TRBV27 combines with J gene TRBJ1-1; D might be TRBD1 (6 bases). The CDR3 runs to 14 residues. Germline CDR1 reads MNHEY; CDR2 reads SMNVEV (reference sequence). Trimming left V 6 bases short and J 1 base short, with 12 bases between. CDR3 nucleotides: TGTGCCAGCAGAACCTCGACAGGGAACACTGAAGCTTTCTTT. Its protein product is CASRTSTGNTEAFF.

In DNA, the CDR3 is TGTGCCATCAGGTCCGGGACAGTTATCGGATCACCCCTCCACTTT. This translates into CAIRSGTVIGSPLHF. The chain is built from TRBV10-3 and TRBJ1-6; 7 nucleotides match TRBD1. Germline V gene data show CDR1 as ENHRY and CDR2 as SYGVKD. The V and J ends lost 6 bases and 10 bases, in that order; junction bases with no gene match: 12. The CDR3 has 15 residues.

This clone was counted a few times. CDR3 residues: CASSYGAGGYGYTF. For the CDR3, the DNA is TGTGCCAGCAGTTATGGGGCCGGCGGCTATGGCTACACCTTC. This chain uses TRBV6-5 with TRBJ1-2, with D perhaps matching TRBD1 (5 bases). The CDR3 length is 14 residues. Between the trimmed V and J ends, which lost 3 bases and 4 bases, there was a span of 12 bases. Per the germline V gene, CDR1 is MNHEY and CDR2 is SVGAGI.

This chain connects TRBV5-4 to TRBJ1-2; the D gene is possibly TRBD1 (5 bases). V was cut by 4 bases and J by 7 bases, with 20 bases left in between. There are 15 residues in the CDR3. CDR1 and CDR2 from the germline V gene are SGHNT and YYREEE (reference sequence). The CDR3 loop is CASSQVGEPGAGYTF. CDR3 DNA: TGTGCCAGCAGCCAAGTGGGGGAACCTGGGGCTGGCTACACCTTC.

V and J are TRBV5-5 and TRBJ1-5; tentatively, D is TRBD1 (6 bases). The ends were cut back, 4 bases at V and 2 bases at J, with 19 bases in the middle. Germline V gives CDR1 SGHKS, CDR2 YYEKEE (reference sequence). The CDR3 sequence is 17 residues long. The CDR3 nucleotides are TGTGCCAGCAGCCTACTTCCGGGGGCGGGAGGCAATCAGCCCCAGCATTTT. Translation: CASSLLPGAGGNQPQHF.

This clone was found a few times. This sequence joins TRBV7-9 and TRBJ2-5; D is perhaps TRBD1 (5 bases). This CDR3 is 14 amino acids long. V dropped 4 bases and J dropped 1 base, with 10 bases sitting between them. Germline CDR1 SEHNR, CDR2 FQNEAQ (reference sequence). This CDR3 is CASSSWTSQETQYF. The CDR3, as DNA: TGTGCCAGCAGCTCTTGGACATCCCAAGAGACCCAGTACTTC.

The rearrangement links TRBV11-2 to TRBJ1-2; D is ambiguous. Trimming took 1 base from V and 2 from J, leaving 8 bases between them. The CDR3 contains 14 residues. Germline V gene lookup returns CDR1 SGHAT and CDR2 FQNNGV. For the CDR3, the DNA is TGTGCCAGCAGCTTAGGGCTGGGGAACTATGGCTACACCTTC. Protein: CASSLGLGNYGYTF.

The V call is TRBV9, the J call TRBJ1-4, with 11 bases matching TRBD1. Germline V gene lookup returns CDR1 SGDLS and CDR2 YYNGEE. CDR3 length: 18 residues. The trim removed 3 bases at V and 2 bases at J, leaving 9 bases unmatched. DNA of the CDR3: TGTGCCAGCAGCGCCCGGACAGGGGGCGTTTATACTAATGAAAAACTGTTTTTT. It yields the protein CASSARTGGVYTNEKLFF.

The V gene is TRBV29-1, the J gene TRBJ1-2; TRBD1 is a possible D gene (5 bases). The germline gives CDR1 SQVTM, CDR2 ANQGSEA. Trimming removed 7 bases from V and 6 bases from J, with 12 bases in between. The CDR3 has 11 residues. CDR3 loop: CSGTGTDGYTF. CDR3 bases: TGCAGCGGTACCGGGACGGATGGCTACACCTTC.

The chain is built from TRBV30 and TRBJ1-2; 9 positions agree with TRBD1. Germline trimming cut 0 bases from V and 8 bases from J; bases unmatched to any gene: 7. The CDR3 consists of 14 residues. From germline, CDR1 is GTSNPN and CDR2 SVGIG (reference sequence). DNA for the CDR3: TGTGCCTGGAGTGTACCCGGGACAGGGAAGGGCTACACCTTC. Residues: CAWSVPGTGKGYTF.

This clone has a single count. The chain couples TRBV9 to TRBJ2-7; a possible D gene is TRBD2 (6 bases). Germline V gene data show CDR1 as SGDLS and CDR2 as YYNGEE. The CDR3 runs 15 residues. V shed 0 bases and J shed 1 base, with 11 bases lying between them. The CDR3 here is CASSVAATSSYEQYF. Here the CDR3 DNA reads TGTGCCAGCAGCGTAGCGGCGACTAGTTCCTACGAGCAGTACTTC.

The table lists this clone with a few counts. CDR3 residues: CASSIGRRQWGTQTLEAFF. The CDR3 DNA reads TGTGCCAGTAGTATCGGGAGGAGACAGTGGGGGACTCAGACCCTTGAAGCTTTCTTT. The rearrangement links TRBV19 to TRBJ1-1, with D maybe TRBD1 (5 bases). With 3 bases removed from V and 7 bases from J, the gap between germline ends came to 30 bases. The CDR3 extends over 19 amino acids. Germline CDR1 LNHDA, CDR2 SQIVND (reference sequence).

This chain links TRBV2 with TRBJ2-5, with D hard to call. V lost 0 bases and J 5 bases, leaving 4 bases between the germline ends. In germline, CDR1 is SNHLY, CDR2 FYNNEI. The CDR3 totals 12 residues. The CDR3 loop is CASSEARETQYF. In DNA form, the CDR3 reads TGTGCCAGCAGTGAAGCCCGGGAGACCCAGTACTTC.

This chain uses TRBV5-1 with TRBJ2-7, with 8 bases matching TRBD1. CDR1 is SGHRS, CDR2 YFSETQ, per germline. The CDR3 has 15 amino acids. V shed 4 bases and J 4 bases; nucleotides not matched to a gene: 10. The CDR3 loop reads CASSTGQGIVYEQYF. Here the CDR3 DNA reads TGCGCCAGCAGCACCGGACAGGGAATTGTGTACGAGCAGTACTTC.